The rows below give T cell receptor beta chains drawn from one sample of a study of T-cell reconstitution after alpha-beta-depleted transplantation in children. TCRdb reprocessed the PCR reads with MiXCR, giving one entry per CDR3 protein. The data show 200,000 to 250,000 distinct CDR3 sequences, with roughly 8.2% seen just once and 6% to 7% held by the top ten. Here the sequenced sample was PBMCs, mostly from graft donor cells, taken 180 days after TCRalphabeta/CD19-depleted stem cell transplant. The receptor source for this set is a male patient younger than 18 who had a stem cell transplant for acute lymphoblastic leukemia, so the T cells may come from the graft donor. The CDR3 runs from the conserved cysteine through the conserved F or W. Only part of the rows carry a size: once, few, many, or a class if the clone is expanded.

CDR3aa: CSATGLETQYF; abundance: many; j_gene: TRBJ2-5; v_gene: TRBV20-1; len: 11
CDR3aa: CAISAPKAGGSEQFF; abundance: many; j_gene: TRBJ2-1; v_gene: TRBV10-3; len: 15
CDR3aa: CASSLEVLAGPQETQYF; abundance: many; j_gene: TRBJ2-5; v_gene: TRBV7-8; len: 17
CDR3aa: CASSSTDRIKIELFF; abundance: many; j_gene: TRBJ1-4; v_gene: TRBV19; len: 15
CDR3aa: CASSYSGGTGAILSTDTQYF; abundance: few; j_gene: TRBJ2-3; v_gene: TRBV6-2/TRBV6-3; len: 20
CDR3aa: CASSLAGAVRETQYF; abundance: many; j_gene: TRBJ2-5; v_gene: TRBV12-3/TRBV12-4; len: 15
CDR3aa: CAERRGAPYGYTF; abundance: many; j_gene: TRBJ1-2; v_gene: TRBV4-1; len: 13
CDR3aa: CASSSPLNTIYF; abundance: many; j_gene: TRBJ1-3; v_gene: TRBV28; len: 12
CDR3aa: CASSMGAWNTGELFF; abundance: few; j_gene: TRBJ2-2; v_gene: TRBV19; len: 15
CDR3aa: CASSRSTTEAFF; abundance: many; j_gene: TRBJ1-1; v_gene: TRBV2; len: 12
CDR3aa: CASSQPVGPDTQYF; abundance: many; j_gene: TRBJ2-3; v_gene: TRBV4-2; len: 14
CDR3aa: CATHNPRTPFRLQYF; abundance: many; j_gene: TRBJ2-7; v_gene: TRBV24-1; len: 15
CDR3aa: CASSKSKGGEAKNIQYF; abundance: many; j_gene: TRBJ2-4; v_gene: TRBV21-1; len: 17
CDR3aa: CASSLGGTADLTENSPLHF; abundance: many; j_gene: TRBJ1-6; v_gene: TRBV11-1; len: 19
CDR3aa: CASCRRTSGKEGSSYNEQFF; abundance: NA; j_gene: TRBJ2-1; v_gene: TRBV3-1; len: 20
CDR3aa: CASSQGQTLPGNTIYF; abundance: many; j_gene: TRBJ1-3; v_gene: TRBV5-1; len: 16
CDR3aa: CASSFRTEAFF; abundance: NA; j_gene: TRBJ1-1; v_gene: TRBV19; len: 11
CDR3aa: CASSPSGRASETQYF; abundance: many; j_gene: TRBJ2-5; v_gene: TRBV6-2/TRBV6-3; len: 15